This entry features one TCR beta chain sequence. V dropped 5 bases and J dropped 9; count of bases not matched to a gene: 8. Germline CDR1 and CDR2: SGHNT and YYREEE (reference sequence). The CDR3 extends over 14 amino acids. This sample is part of a study of technical replicates of blood from a handful of donors. Measured with immunoSEQ multiplex PCR; TCRdb has only the in-frame clones, and not every one. The sample has about 97,000 clones; approximately 96% are singletons. The chain carries TRBV5-4 and TRBJ2-6, with 7 nucleotides matching TRBD1. This receptor was taken from a human donor in good health. Sequenced material: T cells isolated from PBMCs. CDR3 sequence: CASSRQGVDNVLTF. The CDR3 nucleotides are TGTGCCAGCAGTCGACAGGGAGTCGACAACGTCCTGACTTTC.